These 8 T cell receptor beta chains were all obtained from the same sample, sequenced in a study of blood T cell repertoires in COVID-19. TCRdb's table, derived via immunoSEQ multiplex PCR, lists solely in-frame clones and lacks some. The sample records roughly 90,000 clones, roughly 90% being singletons. Sequenced material: peripheral blood. These receptors all come from a man aged 50-60 years with COVID-19, enrolled during active disease.

The V and J genes are TRBV11-2 and TRBJ2-2; TRBD2 matches at 8 bases. This CDR3 comprises 19 residues. With 4 bases clipped from V and 2 bases from J, the junction kept 15 bases outside the gene matches. The germline V gene has CDR1 SGHAT and CDR2 FQNNGV. CDR3 loop: CASSSMKGGSGDNTGELFF. CDR3 DNA: TGTGCCAGCAGCTCAATGAAGGGGGGTAGCGGGGATAACACCGGGGAGCTGTTTTTT.

The V call is TRBV7-9, the J call TRBJ2-1, with D possibly TRBD1 on 5 matching bases. Trimming cost V 5 bases and J 8 bases, with 13 bases left between them. Germline V gene sequence: CDR1 SEHNR, CDR2 FQNEAQ (reference sequence). This CDR3 has 13 residues. CDR3 coding DNA: TGTGCCAGCAGCCGCGACCAGGGCCATGAGCAGTTCTTC. Translation: CASSRDQGHEQFF.

This sequence joins TRBV2 and TRBJ2-2; 9 bases agree with TRBD2. The J segment lost 3 bases and the V segment lost 6 bases, leaving 8 bases of the junction unmatched. CDR3 size: 16 residues. Germline V gene lookup returns CDR1 SNHLY and CDR2 FYNNEI. The CDR3 DNA reads TGTGCCAGCAGGAAGATAGCGGGGGACCACACCGGGGAGCTGTTTTTT. As protein: CASRKIAGDHTGELFF.

In this sample, this clone turned up once. The rearrangement links TRBV5-4 to TRBJ1-2, with D perhaps matching TRBD1 (5 bases). Germline V CDR1 and CDR2: SGHNT, YYREEE (reference sequence). V lost 0 bases, J lost 3 bases, and 12 bases lay in between. This CDR3 is 15 amino acids long. The CDR3 DNA is TGTGCCAGCAGCTTGGGGGGCAGGGTTGACTATGGCTACACCTTC. This encodes CASSLGGRVDYGYTF.

The rearrangement uses TRBV18 and TRBJ2-2, with D possibly being TRBD1 (6 bases). V lost 3 bases, J lost 1 base, and 15 bases lay in between. The CDR3 is made up of 17 amino acids. Germline V gene sequence: CDR1 KGHSH, CDR2 LQKENI. The chain's CDR3 is CASSPNAPQGNTGELFF. CDR3 bases: TGTGCCAGCTCACCCAACGCACCACAGGGGAACACCGGGGAGCTGTTTTTT.

This chain links TRBV5-4 with TRBJ1-6, with D possibly TRBD1 on 5 matching bases. Trimming removed 1 base from V and 2 bases from J, with 7 bases in between. The CDR3 is 15 residues long. Germline CDR1 SGHNT, CDR2 YYREEE (reference sequence). The CDR3, as DNA: TGTGCCAGCAGCTTGCAGGGAACCTATAATTCACCCCTCCACTTT. Its translation: CASSLQGTYNSPLHF.

The gene calls are TRBV3-1 (or the pseudogene TRBV3-2) and TRBJ2-7, with 9 bases matching TRBD2. The germline gives CDR1 LGHDT, CDR2 YNNKEL (reference sequence). V lost 3 bases, J lost 3 bases, and 9 bases stayed unmatched. CDR3 length equals 16 residues. CDR3: CASSQGAGGTNYEQYF. CDR3 DNA: TGTGCCAGCAGCCAGGGAGCGGGGGGTACTAACTACGAGCAGTACTTC.

This chain uses TRBV11-2 with TRBJ1-2, with a weak D call TRBD1 (6 bases). Trimming cost V 4 bases and J 7 bases, with 16 bases left between them. Germline V CDR1 and CDR2: SGHAT, FQNNGV. This CDR3 is 14 amino acids long. The CDR3 DNA follows: TGTGCCAGCAGCTCAGAACAGGGTCTCGTTGGCTACACCTTC. Amino acid sequence: CASSSEQGLVGYTF.